The 24 T cell receptor beta chains listed next were all sequenced from one sample in a study of shared clonotypes between healthy human individuals. Assay used: immunoSEQ multiplex PCR; TCRdb lists only in-frame clones, some missing. The sample holds around 1.1 million clones, around 77% seen once. Material: memory CD4+ T cells from PBMCs. Subset given: CD45RA-negative fraction. The receptors originated from a man between 18 and 29 years old in good health. Some clones in this sample may be carry-over from other donors' samples.

This clone came up once. The chain uses TRBV7-8 and TRBJ2-7; the D call may be TRBD1 or TRBD2 (5 bases each). V was pared by 5 bases and J by 6 bases, with 14 bases between. CDR3 length: 13 amino acids. The V gene's germline CDR1 is SGHVS and CDR2 FQNEAQ. CDR3 coding DNA: TGTGCCAGCAGCCTCTTGCGAGGGGCCGAGCAGTACTTC. This encodes CASSLLRGAEQYF.

As for this clone: Being one base from a much bigger clone, this may be a read error. This sample also contains other DNA sequences that code for the same CDR3. The chain carries TRBV7-9 and TRBJ1-1, with D unclear. Deletions cut 1 base from V and 1 base from J, with 7 bases between. CDR1 SEHNR and CDR2 FQNEAQ come from the germline V gene (reference sequence). The CDR3 contains 14 residues. The CDR3 DNA is TGTGCCAGCAGCTTAGGGCAGGCGAACACTGAAGCTTTCTTT. Amino acid sequence: CASSLGQANTEAFF.

The chain has TRBV7-9 and TRBJ2-1; either TRBD1 or TRBD2 may fit D (6 bases each). Trimming shortened V by 2 bases and J by 2 bases, and 19 bases separated the two germline ends. Germline V lookup: CDR1 SEHNR, CDR2 FQNEAQ (reference sequence). The CDR3 has 18 residues. Here the CDR3 reads CASSLRGALVEPYNEQFF. DNA of the CDR3: TGTGCCAGCAGCTTAAGGGGGGCCCTAGTAGAGCCCTACAATGAGCAGTTCTTC.

This clone was recorded once. V is TRBV30 and J is TRBJ1-2; D remains ambiguous. CDR1 and CDR2 from the germline V gene are GTSNPN and SVGIG (reference sequence). V was shortened by 0 bases and J by 7 bases, with 15 bases between the two germline ends. This CDR3 contains 14 residues. The DNA for the CDR3 is TGTGCCTGGAGTGTAGTGGTTACTGCCGGTGGCTACACCTTC. This sequence encodes CAWSVVVTAGGYTF.

The chain joins TRBV28 to TRBJ2-4; TRBD2 aligns across 11 bases. This CDR3 spans 15 amino acids. V shed 3 bases and J 8 bases; nucleotides not matched to a gene: 6. Germline V gives CDR1 MDHEN, CDR2 SYDVKM. CDR3 in amino acids: CASSFSASGRYIQYF. CDR3 DNA: TGTGCCAGCAGTTTTAGTGCTAGCGGGAGGTACATTCAGTACTTC. Full variable domain (rest looked up from reference TRBV28 and TRBJ2-4): DVKVTQSSRYLVKRTGEKVFLECVQDMDHENMFWYRQDPGLGLRLIYFSYDVKMKEKGDIPEGYSVSREKKERFSLILESASTNQTSMYLCASSFSASGRYIQYFGAGTRLSVL.

The sample holds many counts of this clone. V usage is TRBV5-6 and J usage is TRBJ1-4, with D perhaps matching TRBD1 (5 bases). From germline, CDR1 is SGHDT and CDR2 YYEEEE. The CDR3 sequence is 15 residues long. V was trimmed by 4 bases and J by 0 bases, leaving 10 bases between them. CDR3 residues: CASSTTGATNEKLFF. As DNA, the CDR3 is TGTGCCAGCAGCACTACAGGAGCAACTAATGAAAAACTGTTTTTT.

V gene TRBV5-1 combines with J gene TRBJ1-5; D uncertain. The length of the CDR3 is 15 residues. V dropped 2 bases and J dropped 5 bases, with 14 bases sitting between them. The germline V gene encodes CDR1 SGHRS and CDR2 YFSETQ. This CDR3 is CASSLSPTVDQPQHF. CDR3 DNA sequence: TGCGCCAGCAGCTTATCCCCTACGGTAGATCAGCCCCAGCATTTT.

The chain joins TRBV6-1 to TRBJ1-4; D is undetermined. Trimming took 3 bases from V and 0 from J, leaving 8 bases between them. There are 15 residues in the CDR3. Germline V CDR1 and CDR2: MNHNS, SASEGT. The CDR3 DNA reads TGTGCCAGCAGTGATTTGGGGACAACTAATGAAAAACTGTTTTTT. It yields the protein CASSDLGTTNEKLFF.

This clone occurred a few times. The chain links TRBV28 to TRBJ2-1; D may be TRBD2 (6 bases). This CDR3 comprises 15 residues. Per germline, CDR1 MDHEN and CDR2 SYDVKM. The V and J ends lost 3 bases and 6 bases respectively, with 15 bases between them. The DNA for the CDR3 is TGTGCCAGCAGTTTTGCGGGGCCATTAATCAATGAGCAGTTCTTC. Its protein is CASSFAGPLINEQFF.

The chain combines TRBV21-1 with TRBJ2-7; the table names TRBD2, a call not compared with the DNA. TRBV21-1 is listed as a pseudogene. The length of the CDR3 is 12 residues. The CDR3 here is CASSKRRVVEYF. Here the CDR3 DNA reads TGTGCCAGCAGCAAAAGGCGGGTGGTTGAGTACTTC.

This chain links TRBV7-3 with TRBJ1-1; D not certain. Trimming took off 2 bases at V and 5 bases at J, with 12 bases between the two ends. Germline V gives CDR1 SGHTA, CDR2 FQGTGA. The CDR3 has 14 residues. The CDR3 loop is CASSLLGRKTEAFF. CDR3 DNA: TGTGCCAGCAGCTTACTGGGCAGAAAGACTGAAGCTTTCTTT.

The chain joins TRBV6-5 to TRBJ2-7; D is ambiguous. This CDR3 has 13 residues. Deletions cut 6 bases from V and 4 bases from J, with 13 bases between. CDR1 MNHEY and CDR2 SVGAGI come from the germline V gene. The CDR3 DNA sequence: TGTGCCAGCAGCCGAACCGTCCTGTACGAGCAGTACTTC. Amino acids: CASSRTVLYEQYF.

This chain connects TRBV18 to TRBJ1-1; TRBD1 matches at 8 bases. CDR1 is KGHSH, CDR2 LQKENI, per germline. The CDR3 has 14 residues. The V segment lost 0 bases and the J segment 4 bases; nucleotides outside the gene matches: 1. CDR3 sequence: CASSPPQGATEAFF. In nucleotides, the CDR3 is TGTGCCAGCTCACCACCCCAGGGGGCCACTGAAGCTTTCTTT.

This rearrangement joins TRBV5-4 to TRBJ2-7, with D tentatively TRBD1 or TRBD2 (6 bases each). V lost 1 base to trimming and J lost 7 bases, with 15 bases between them. Looked up from germline, CDR1 is SGHNT and CDR2 is YYREEE (reference sequence). The CDR3 consists of 14 residues. The CDR3 loop reads CASSLSRGRSEQYF. The CDR3 DNA sequence: TGTGCCAGCAGCTTGAGCCGGGGGCGGTCGGAGCAGTACTTC.

The CDR3 sequence: CASSLVGPPGNTEAFF. DNA of the CDR3: TGTGCCAGCAGCTTAGTTGGGCCCCCGGGGAACACTGAAGCTTTCTTT. The chain couples TRBV7-8 to TRBJ1-1, with D uncertain. CDR3 length: 16 amino acids. V lost 1 base, J lost 1 base, and 13 bases lay in between. Germline V lookup: CDR1 SGHVS, CDR2 FQNEAQ.

V is TRBV28 and J is TRBJ2-7, with 7 positions matching TRBD1. CDR1 and CDR2 (germline): MDHEN, SYDVKM. Trimming at V came to 8 bases and at J to 2 bases, leaving 12 bases not matched to a gene. The CDR3 consists of 15 residues. The CDR3 protein is CASGLQGSPAYEQYF. Here the CDR3 DNA reads TGTGCCAGCGGGTTACAGGGGAGTCCGGCCTACGAGCAGTACTTC.

The rearrangement joins TRBV2 to TRBJ2-2, with 14 bases matching TRBD2. Germline values: CDR1 SNHLY, CDR2 FYNNEI. The CDR3 contains 16 residues. Trimming took 5 bases from V and 4 from J; bases not matched to a gene: 3. CDR3 amino acids: CASSLTSGRVTGELFF. The CDR3 coding sequence is TGTGCCAGCAGTCTGACTAGCGGGAGGGTCACCGGGGAGCTGTTTTTT.

The chain links TRBV28 to TRBJ2-3; no reliable D call. The CDR3 runs to 12 residues. Trimming shortened V by 4 bases and J by 5 bases, and 7 bases separated the two germline ends. Germline CDR1 and CDR2: MDHEN and SYDVKM. The CDR3 DNA sequence: TGTGCCAGCAGTTCGAGGATAGATACGCAGTATTTT. Its protein product is CASSSRIDTQYF.

This clone was observed a few times. The J gene is TRBJ1-3, the V gene TRBV4-2, with TRBD1 as a possible D gene (5 bases). The germline gives CDR1 LGHNA, CDR2 YNFKEQ. This CDR3 is built from 17 residues. V was shortened by 1 base and J by 3 bases, with 16 bases between the two germline ends. Written as DNA, the CDR3 is TGTGCCAGCAGCCAAGGCCTGATTCAGGGCTTTGGAAACACCATATATTTT. As protein: CASSQGLIQGFGNTIYF.

The chain carries TRBV5-1 and TRBJ1-1; the D is unclear. The V gene lost 0 bases and the J gene lost 6 bases, with 15 bases spanning the gap. The germline V gene has CDR1 SGHRS and CDR2 YFSETQ. The CDR3 extends over 15 amino acids. CDR3 in amino acids: CASSLVGPGKPEAFF. The CDR3 DNA follows: TGCGCCAGCAGCTTGGTCGGTCCCGGAAAGCCTGAAGCTTTCTTT.

The chain employs TRBV7-9 and TRBJ1-1; D not resolved. V shed 5 bases and J shed 0 bases, with 4 bases lying between them. The germline gives CDR1 SEHNR, CDR2 FQNEAQ (reference sequence). The CDR3 is 12 amino acids. CDR3 protein: CASSPMNTEAFF. In DNA, the CDR3 is TGTGCCAGCAGCCCAATGAACACTGAAGCTTTCTTT.

V is TRBV11-3 and J is TRBJ2-2; TRBD1 matches 9 bases. Germline loops: CDR1 SGHNT, CDR2 YENEEA. The CDR3 sequence is 18 residues long. V trimming: 0 bases; J trimming: 0 bases; junction bases outside the gene matches: 5. The CDR3 protein is CASSLDQRTGANTGELFF. Here the CDR3 DNA reads TGTGCCAGCAGCTTAGATCAACGGACAGGGGCGAACACCGGGGAGCTGTTTTTT.

V and J are TRBV9 and TRBJ1-3; D gene unclear. Germline CDR1 reads SGDLS; CDR2 reads YYNGEE. The CDR3 extends over 14 amino acids. Trimming shortened V by 4 bases and J by 8 bases, and 16 bases separated the two germline ends. This chain's CDR3 is CASSTPAPGDTIYF. The DNA for the CDR3 is TGTGCCAGCAGCACCCCGGCCCCCGGTGACACCATATATTTT.

The chain links TRBV27 to TRBJ2-7; 9 bases fit TRBD1. V shed 5 bases and J 6 bases; nucleotides not matched to a gene: 8. This CDR3 has 14 amino acids. Germline V CDR1 and CDR2: MNHEY, SMNVEV (reference sequence). In DNA, the CDR3 is TGTGCCAGCAGTATCCGGGACAGGGAGGTCGAGCAGTACTTC. Protein: CASSIRDREVEQYF.